These 7 T cell receptor beta chains originate from one sample sequenced in a study of T cells in Graves' hyperthyroidism and ophthalmopathy. Authors of the study amplified TCR beta CDR3 regions from RNA transcripts. During a first-round RT-PCR of the TCR CDR3, the HTBI primer set was used. TCRdb re-analysed the multiplex PCR reads in MiXCR, keeping a single row per CDR3 protein. The data show roughly 200,000 distinct CDR3 sequences, around 20% seen once. The sequenced material came from blood. The receptors originated from a man aged 35-49 years with Graves' hyperthyroidism.

The sample holds many counts of this clonotype. The genes are TRBV12-3 or TRBV12-4 and TRBJ2-1, with no clear D. CDR3 length equals 13 residues. Trimming removed 5 bases at V and 7 bases at J, with 12 bases between. CDR3 sequence (DNA): TGTGCCAGCAGTCCGGCGGCGGCTAATGAGCAGTTCTTC. It translates to CASSPAAANEQFF.

This clonotype was observed many times. This chain connects TRBV5-1 to TRBJ2-7; 12 bases align to TRBD1. V gave up 4 bases and J gave up 7 bases; unmatched junction bases: 6. CDR1 is SGHRS and CDR2 is YFSETQ in the germline V gene. This CDR3 has 14 residues. The CDR3 here is CASSSGTGGFEQYF. CDR3 bases: TGCGCCAGCAGCAGCGGGACAGGGGGCTTTGAGCAGTACTTC.

Worth noting for this clonotype: Compared with germline, one end of the junction differs, possibly owing to a read error. The rearrangement uses TRBV6-1 and TRBJ2-4, with D perhaps matching TRBD1 (7 bases). Germline V lookup: CDR1 MNHNS, CDR2 SASEGT. This CDR3 is built from 15 residues. In DNA, the CDR3 is TGTACCAGCAGTGAAGGGAGGACAGGCAAAAACATTCAGTACTTC. Protein: CTSSEGRTGKNIQYF.

This clonotype was seen at least ten times. CDR3 in DNA: TGTGCCAGCAGTCCGGGACAGGGTTCTGGAAACACCATATATTTT. Amino acid sequence: CASSPGQGSGNTIYF. The J gene is TRBJ1-3, the V gene TRBV6-1; 9 bases are shared with TRBD1. The V and J ends lost 5 bases and 1 base, in that order; junction bases with no gene match: 3. The V gene's germline CDR1 is MNHNS and CDR2 SASEGT. The CDR3 consists of 15 residues.

Only a few counts were recorded for this clonotype. V is TRBV9 and J is TRBJ2-3; D may be TRBD1 (5 bases). Germline V gene lookup returns CDR1 SGDLS and CDR2 YYNGEE. CDR3 size: 16 residues. V was trimmed by 4 bases and J by 0 bases, leaving 15 bases between them. CDR3 amino acids: CASSPPGSASTDTQYF. CDR3 sequence (DNA): TGTGCCAGCAGCCCTCCAGGGTCTGCTAGCACAGATACGCAGTATTTT.

This clonotype was found a few times. One junction end disagrees with the germline gene, perhaps due to a read error. The chain uses TRBV5-1 and TRBJ1-2, with TRBD1 matching over 7 bases. Germline V lookup: CDR1 SGHRS, CDR2 YFSETQ. There are 12 residues in the CDR3. The CDR3, as DNA: TGCGCCTGCAGCTCGGACAGGTATGGCTACACCTTC. It codes for CACSSDRYGYTF.

This clonotype was seen only a few times. The chain's CDR3 is CASSLPGTGGEGTEAFF. The CDR3 nucleotides are TGCGCCAGCAGCCTACCCGGGACAGGGGGCGAGGGCACTGAAGCTTTCTTT. The rearrangement links TRBV5-1 to TRBJ1-1; 12 positions match TRBD1. Losses at the gene ends were 4 bases for V and 4 bases for J; bases not matched to a gene: 11. The germline V gene encodes CDR1 SGHRS and CDR2 YFSETQ. CDR3 length: 17 amino acids.